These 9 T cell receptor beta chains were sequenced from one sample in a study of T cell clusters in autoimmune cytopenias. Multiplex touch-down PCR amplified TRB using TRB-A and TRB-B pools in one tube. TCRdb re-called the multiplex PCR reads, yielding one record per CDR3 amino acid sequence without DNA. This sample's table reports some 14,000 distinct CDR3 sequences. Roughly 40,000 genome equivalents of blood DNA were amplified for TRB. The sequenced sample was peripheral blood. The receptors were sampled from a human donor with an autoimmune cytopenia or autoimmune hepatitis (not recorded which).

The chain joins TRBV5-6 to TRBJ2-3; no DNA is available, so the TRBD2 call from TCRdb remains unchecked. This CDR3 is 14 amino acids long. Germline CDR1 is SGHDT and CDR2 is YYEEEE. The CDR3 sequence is CASSGGLAGDTQYF. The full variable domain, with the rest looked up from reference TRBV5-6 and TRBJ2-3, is DAGVTQSPTHLIKTRGQQVTLRCSPKSGHDTVSWYQQALGQGPQFIFQYYEEEERQRGNFPDRFSGHQFPNYSSELNVNALLLGDSALYLCASSGGLAGDTQYFGPGTRLTVL.

The CDR3 loop is CATGRGALGTEAFF. The V gene is TRBV12-3 or TRBV12-4, the J gene TRBJ1-1; lacking DNA, the TRBD1 call made by TCRdb goes unchecked. This CDR3 comprises 14 residues.

CDR3 loop: CASSPPSRENSPLHF. The rearrangement joins TRBV18 to TRBJ1-6; TCRdb returns TRBD1, unconfirmable since there is no DNA. The CDR3 spans 15 residues. Germline V gives CDR1 KGHSH, CDR2 LQKENI.

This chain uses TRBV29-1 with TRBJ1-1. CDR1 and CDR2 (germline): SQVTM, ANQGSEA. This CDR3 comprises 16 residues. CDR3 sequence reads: CSVETPTAWGDTEAFF.

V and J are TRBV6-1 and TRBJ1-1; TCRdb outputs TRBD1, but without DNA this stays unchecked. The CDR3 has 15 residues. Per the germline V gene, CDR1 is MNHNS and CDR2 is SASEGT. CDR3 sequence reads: CASRILEGMSTEAFF.

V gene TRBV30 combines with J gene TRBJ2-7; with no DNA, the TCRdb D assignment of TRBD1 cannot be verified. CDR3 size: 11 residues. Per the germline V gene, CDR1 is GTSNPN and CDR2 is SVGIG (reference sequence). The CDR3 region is CAFQTIPGQYF. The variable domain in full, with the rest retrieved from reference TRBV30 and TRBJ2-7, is SQTIHQWPATLVQPVGSPLSLECTVEGTSNPNLYWYRQAAGRGLQLLFYSVGIGQISSEVPQNLSASRPQDRQFILSSKKLLLSDSGFYLCAFQTIPGQYFGPGTRLTVT.

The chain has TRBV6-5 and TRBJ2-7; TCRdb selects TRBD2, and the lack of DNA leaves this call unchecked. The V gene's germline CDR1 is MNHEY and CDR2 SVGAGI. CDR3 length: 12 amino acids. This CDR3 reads CASSYSGTSSNF.

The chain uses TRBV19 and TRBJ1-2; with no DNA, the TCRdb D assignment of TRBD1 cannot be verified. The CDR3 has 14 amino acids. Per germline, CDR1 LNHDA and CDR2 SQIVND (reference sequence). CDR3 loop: CASSEDRGRRGYTF.

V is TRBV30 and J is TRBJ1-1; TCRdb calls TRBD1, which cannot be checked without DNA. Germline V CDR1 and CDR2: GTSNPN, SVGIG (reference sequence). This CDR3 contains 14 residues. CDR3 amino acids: CAWNQLGGNTEAFF.